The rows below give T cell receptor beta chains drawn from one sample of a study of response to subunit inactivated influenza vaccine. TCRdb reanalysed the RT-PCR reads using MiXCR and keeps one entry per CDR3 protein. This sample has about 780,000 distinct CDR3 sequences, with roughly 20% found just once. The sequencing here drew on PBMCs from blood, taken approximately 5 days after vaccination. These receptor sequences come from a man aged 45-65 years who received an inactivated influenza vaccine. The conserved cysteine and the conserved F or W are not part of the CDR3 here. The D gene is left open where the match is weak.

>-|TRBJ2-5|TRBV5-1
ASSWARVEETQY
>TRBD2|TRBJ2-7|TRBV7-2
ASSSPSGGGPAYEQY
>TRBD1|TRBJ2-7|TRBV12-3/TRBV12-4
ASTISAGDRAFYEQY
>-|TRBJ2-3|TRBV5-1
ASKQGRGDTQY
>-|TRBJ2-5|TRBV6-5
ASSYSTLSGETQY
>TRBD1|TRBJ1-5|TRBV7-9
ASSQDRVGNQPQH
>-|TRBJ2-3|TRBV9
ASSGGTAKDTQY
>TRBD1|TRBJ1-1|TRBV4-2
ASSYTGENTEAF
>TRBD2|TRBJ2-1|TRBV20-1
SVKIAGGHYNEQF
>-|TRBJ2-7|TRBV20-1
SVAKPTEQY
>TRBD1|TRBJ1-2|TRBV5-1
ASSPGQGAYGYT
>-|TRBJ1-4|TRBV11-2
ASSLDGVANEKLF
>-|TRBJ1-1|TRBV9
ASSATLMNTEAF
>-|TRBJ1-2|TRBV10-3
AISETGFST
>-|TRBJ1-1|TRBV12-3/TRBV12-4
ASSLAGTFAEAF
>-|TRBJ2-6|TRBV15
ATSRFIYGSGANVLT
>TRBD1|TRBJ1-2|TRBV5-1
ASSPTGANYGYT
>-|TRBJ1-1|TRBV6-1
ASSQRGGKPEAF
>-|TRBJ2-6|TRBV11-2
ASSVFLSGQSSGANVLT
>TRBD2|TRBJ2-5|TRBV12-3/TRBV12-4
ASRGGLAGGPETQY
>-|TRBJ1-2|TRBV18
ASSPGYDYGYT
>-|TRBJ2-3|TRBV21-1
ASSKVKRDRPPLTSTDTQY
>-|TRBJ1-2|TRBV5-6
ASSPSARIRGYT
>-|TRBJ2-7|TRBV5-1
ASSLTGTETSSSYEQY
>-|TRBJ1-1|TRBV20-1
SASGAGVAGTEAF
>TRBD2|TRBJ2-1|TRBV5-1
ASSLDTSGGNEQF
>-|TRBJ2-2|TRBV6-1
ASRPDGLTLGELF
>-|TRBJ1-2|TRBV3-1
ASSQARGAGSTNYGYT
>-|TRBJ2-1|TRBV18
ASSPGRTSREQF
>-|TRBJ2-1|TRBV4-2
ASSQDIDHEQF
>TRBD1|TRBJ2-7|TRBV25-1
ARTGEDFEQY
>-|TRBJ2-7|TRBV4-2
ASSQDDGGARSYEQY
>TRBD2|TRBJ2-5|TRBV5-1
ASSFQGLATETQY
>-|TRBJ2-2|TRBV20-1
SARPLQGRAGELF
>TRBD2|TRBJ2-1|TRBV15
ATSESGVGVRF
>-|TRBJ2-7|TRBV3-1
ASSQVRYEQY
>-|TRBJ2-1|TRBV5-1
ASSLISRREQF
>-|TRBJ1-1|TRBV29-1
SVSQDPNTEAF
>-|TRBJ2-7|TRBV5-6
ASSSFRRGYEQY